This T cell receptor (beta chain) was observed in a study of cytomegalovirus exposure and HLA in healthy donors. The CDR3 extends over 16 amino acids. Trimming pared 2 bases from V and 2 bases from J, leaving 14 bases between. The germline gives CDR1 MNHNY, CDR2 SVGAGI (reference sequence). When sampled, the donors appeared nominally healthy, though they likely had unrecorded immune exposures. With 60 Vbeta and 13 Jbeta primers, the PCR was carried out. The repertoire was sequenced with immunoSEQ multiplex PCR; TCRdb's copy has only in-frame clones and lacks some. This table has 100,000 or so clones, 60% to 80% appearing once.

This rearrangement joins TRBV6-6 to TRBJ2-3, with D perhaps matching TRBD1 (6 bases). Sequencing input: PBMCs. This sequence originates from a woman aged 18-35 years in good health and CMV-seropositive. CDR3 DNA: TGTGCCAGCAGTTACAAAACAGGGTCTGACACAGATACGCAGTATTTT. Its translation: CASSYKTGSDTDTQYF.